Presented here are 13 T cell receptor beta chains from one specimen sequenced in a study of cytomegalovirus exposure and HLA in healthy donors (dated by TCRdb to the late 2010s). To prepare the library, the immunoSEQ multiplex PCR assay was applied. For the multiplex PCR, a mixture combining 60 forward primers for TCR Vbeta segments and 13 reverse primers for TCR Jbeta segments was used. Sourced from immuneACCESS, this table was stored by TCRdb with only in-frame sequences that have V and J called. A share of the clones is absent; for the studies checked, an unresolved V gene accounts for under half, and the remainder has no known explanation. The sample records about 94,000 clones, less than 8% of which are singletons. The ten biggest clones cover under 3% of the sample. Sequencing was carried out using PBMCs. These receptors were taken from a man aged 50-59 years in good health and CMV-seronegative.

The V gene is TRBV7-2, the J gene TRBJ2-3; 12 bases map to TRBD2. V was pared by 6 bases and J by 4 bases, with 8 bases of the junction left unmatched. Germline values: CDR1 SGHTA, CDR2 FQGNSA. The CDR3 is made up of 16 amino acids. CDR3: CASSTGLAGLSDTQYF. CDR3 nucleotide sequence: TGTGCCAGCAGTACCGGACTAGCGGGGTTGTCAGATACGCAGTATTTT.

This clone was counted only a few times. The J gene is TRBJ1-2, the V gene TRBV21-1; no DNA check was done on the table's D call, TRBD1. TRBV21-1 is tagged as a pseudogene. This CDR3 comprises 14 residues. The CDR3 is CAPTGTSRWGGYTF. The CDR3 DNA follows: TGTGCCCCTACCGGGACAAGCCGGTGGGGTGGCTACACCTTC.

This clone was observed a few times. The chain couples TRBV18 to TRBJ1-3; D not resolved. Trimming pared 3 bases from V and 3 bases from J, leaving 15 bases between. The CDR3 length is 16 residues. Germline V lookup: CDR1 KGHSH, CDR2 LQKENI. In DNA form, the CDR3 reads TGTGCCAGCTCACCCTCCCCGACACGAAATGGAAACACCATATATTTT. Its translation is CASSPSPTRNGNTIYF.

This clone was detected a few times. The DNA of the CDR3 is TGTGCCAGCAGCGCAACCTCAGGAGGACTGGTAGGAAACACCATATATTTT. It encodes CASSATSGGLVGNTIYF. The V call is TRBV9, the J call TRBJ1-3; D gene uncertain. V lost 3 bases, J lost 4 bases, and 20 bases lay in between. Germline-derived CDR1 and CDR2 are SGDLS and YYNGEE. The CDR3 extends over 17 amino acids.

V usage is TRBV10-3 and J usage is TRBJ2-7; 8 bases align to TRBD1. The CDR3 loop spans 14 amino acids. Per the germline V gene, CDR1 is ENHRY and CDR2 is SYGVKD. V lost 5 bases, J lost 2 bases, and 5 bases stayed unmatched. In nucleotides, the CDR3 is TGTGCCATCAGTAACCGGGACAGGCCCTACGAGCAGTACTTC. Residues: CAISNRDRPYEQYF.

This sequence joins TRBV28 and TRBJ2-7; TRBD1 is a possible D gene (6 bases). The length of the CDR3 is 14 residues. CDR1 MDHEN and CDR2 SYDVKM come from the germline V gene. The ends were cut back, 7 bases at V and 8 bases at J, with 21 bases in the middle. CDR3 DNA sequence: TGTGCCAGCATTCCGGACAGAACCCTTCCGAAGCAGTACTTC. Its protein is CASIPDRTLPKQYF.

This clone turned up a few times. The chain recombines TRBV19 with TRBJ2-5, with TRBD1 matching 8 bases. Germline-derived CDR1 and CDR2 are LNHDA and SQIVND (reference sequence). This CDR3 contains 15 residues. V dropped 3 bases and J dropped 5; count of bases not matched to a gene: 8. CDR3 loop: CASSIRDRSGETQYF. The CDR3 bases are TGTGCCAGTAGTATCCGGGACAGGTCAGGGGAGACCCAGTACTTC.

This clone has only a few counts. The chain has TRBV7-2 and TRBJ2-7; 10 nucleotides agree with TRBD2. This CDR3 is built from 15 residues. V trimming: 8 bases; J trimming: 1 base; junction bases outside the gene matches: 8. Germline assignment: CDR1 SGHTA and CDR2 FQGNSA. The CDR3 reads CASAPNSGGSYEQYF. The CDR3 DNA reads TGTGCCAGCGCCCCCAATAGCGGGGGGTCCTACGAGCAGTACTTC. Supplemented by reference TRBV7-2 and TRBJ2-7, the full variable domain reads GAGVSQSPSNKVTEKGKDVELRCDPISGHTALYWYRQSLGQGLEFLIYFQGNSAPDKSGLPSDRFSAERTGGSVSTLTIQRTQQEDSAVYLCASAPNSGGSYEQYFGPGTRLTVT.

This clone was found a few times. The chain couples TRBV6-5 to TRBJ2-3; 8 bases are shared with TRBD1. The J segment lost 6 bases and the V segment lost 0 bases, leaving 5 bases of the junction unmatched. Looked up from germline, CDR1 is MNHEY and CDR2 is SVGAGI. The CDR3 is made up of 15 amino acids. The CDR3 coding sequence is TGTGCCAGCAGTTACTCGACAGGGGCAAGGGATACGCAGTATTTT. Protein sequence: CASSYSTGARDTQYF.

CDR3 amino acids: CASSVEVLAASYNEQFF. The CDR3 bases are TGTGCCAGCAGCGTAGAAGTCCTAGCGGCCTCCTACAATGAGCAGTTCTTC. This chain connects TRBV9 to TRBJ2-1, with TRBD2 identical over 7 bases. Germline V lookup: CDR1 SGDLS, CDR2 YYNGEE. CDR3 length equals 17 residues. The junction had 6 bases not matched to a gene; V was cut back by 0 bases and J by 0 bases.

This clone was seen a handful of times. The rearrangement links TRBV28 to TRBJ1-2, with 7 bases aligning to TRBD1. Per the germline V gene, CDR1 is MDHEN and CDR2 is SYDVKM. This CDR3 is built from 13 residues. V lost 5 bases and J lost 4; bases outside the gene matches: 4. In nucleotides, the CDR3 is TGTGCCAGCAGTGCGACAGGGCCCTATGGCTACACCTTC. Translating gives CASSATGPYGYTF.

V usage is TRBV28 and J usage is TRBJ2-3, with 7 bases fitting TRBD2. Germline V gene sequence: CDR1 MDHEN, CDR2 SYDVKM. Losses at the gene ends were 3 bases for V and 4 bases for J; bases not matched to a gene: 13. The CDR3 length is 17 residues. As DNA, the CDR3 is TGTGCCAGCAGTTTGGGTGCGTGGGAGGGCCTTTCAGATACGCAGTATTTT. It is translated as CASSLGAWEGLSDTQYF.

This clone turned up a few times. The chain joins TRBV5-6 to TRBJ2-3; 8 bases line up with TRBD2. Unmatched junction bases numbered 12, after V lost 6 bases and J lost 0 bases. CDR3 size: 17 residues. Germline V gives CDR1 SGHDT, CDR2 YYEEEE. The DNA of the CDR3 is TGTGCCAGCACCACAATCTTTAGCGGGGAAAGCACAGATACGCAGTATTTT. Its protein product is CASTTIFSGESTDTQYF.